This T cell receptor (beta chain) was found in a study of blood T cell repertoires in COVID-19. Study-wide context: Material from acute and convalescent COVID-19 was sourced from the United States, Italy and Spain. Sources were T cells, B-cell-depleted T cells, or PBMCs; the material itself was cDNA or gDNA.

Germline CDR1 and CDR2: SGHRS and YFSETQ. The CDR3 contains 16 residues. V was pared by 4 bases and J by 2 bases, with 6 bases of the junction left unmatched. Methods used by the authors: Amplified reference gene primers provided the basis for estimating nucleated cell counts. The assay was immunoSEQ multiplex PCR, and TCRdb's table has in-frame clones only and misses some. Clone size and V and J calls were adopted from that table, with D and trimming inferred from the DNA. The data contain 150,000 or so clones, approximately 91% of them seen just once; the ten biggest clones take up around 2.1%. This clone was found once.

The material sequenced was peripheral blood. The source is a man between 18 and 35 years old with acute or convalescent COVID-19. The chain has TRBV5-1 and TRBJ2-1; TRBD2 matches 10 bases. The CDR3: CASSPIAGGTYNEQFF. The DNA for the CDR3 is TGCGCCAGCAGCCCTATAGCGGGGGGAACCTACAATGAGCAGTTCTTC.